Following are 8 T cell receptor beta chains from one sample sequenced in a study of blood T cell repertoires in COVID-19. Some clones are missing from TCRdb's copy, which holds only in-frame ones; the method was immunoSEQ multiplex PCR. The sample has 240,000 or so clones, approximately 90% seen once. Source material: PBMCs or T cells enriched from blood (not recorded which). The source of these receptors is a man aged 45 to 65 who had been exposed to COVID-19.

This rearrangement joins TRBV7-9 to TRBJ1-2; no clear D gene. The CDR3 is 13 residues long. Germline CDR1 SEHNR, CDR2 FQNEAQ (reference sequence). V dropped 4 bases and J dropped 5 bases, with 11 bases sitting between them. Written as DNA, the CDR3 is TGTGCCAGCAGCTCCCCGGAACAGTATGGCTACACCTTC. Residues: CASSSPEQYGYTF.

This chain joins TRBV7-2 and TRBJ1-2, with D unclear. The CDR3 is 16 amino acids. V was clipped by 2 bases and J by 0 bases, with 13 bases between them. Germline CDR1 is SGHTA and CDR2 is FQGNSA. In nucleotides, the CDR3 is TGTGCCAGCAGCTTAAGATTCGTTACTTCTAACTATGGCTACACCTTC. Protein sequence: CASSLRFVTSNYGYTF.

This chain uses TRBV6-5 with TRBJ2-7, with D uncertain. Per the germline V gene, CDR1 is MNHEY and CDR2 is SVGAGI. The V gene lost 0 bases and the J gene lost 0 bases, with 6 bases spanning the gap. This CDR3 is 14 amino acids long. The CDR3: CASSYSRPSYEQYF. The CDR3 DNA reads TGTGCCAGCAGTTACTCGCGGCCCTCCTACGAGCAGTACTTC.

The CDR3 here is CASGKLSDQETQYF. The DNA of the CDR3 is TGTGCTAGTGGCAAACTAAGCGACCAAGAGACCCAGTACTTC. V and J are TRBV12-5 and TRBJ2-5, with no clear D. Trimming took off 6 bases at V and 0 bases at J, with 11 bases between the two ends. The length of the CDR3 is 14 residues. The germline CDR1 and CDR2 sequences are LGHNT and FRNRAP.

The chain recombines TRBV6-5 with TRBJ2-7, with D possibly TRBD2 on 6 matching bases. Trimming removed 8 bases from V and 7 bases from J, with 21 bases in between. The germline CDR1 and CDR2 sequences are MNHEY and SVGAGI. The CDR3 spans 14 residues. This chain's CDR3 is CASSLEGLHSEQYF. The CDR3 DNA follows: TGTGCCAGCTCTTTGGAGGGGTTACACTCGGAGCAGTACTTC.

The chain couples TRBV9 to TRBJ2-1; D not certain. Germline V gene lookup returns CDR1 SGDLS and CDR2 YYNGEE. This CDR3 has 16 amino acids. With 4 bases removed from V and 5 bases from J, the gap between germline ends came to 19 bases. The CDR3 sequence: CASSPHLSLGDNEQFF. As DNA, the CDR3 is TGTGCCAGCAGCCCCCACTTAAGCCTGGGCGACAATGAGCAGTTCTTC.

V is TRBV14 and J is TRBJ1-2; D gene uncertain. Trimming cost V 0 bases and J 4 bases, with 12 bases left between them. Germline V CDR1 and CDR2: SGHDN, FVKESK. The CDR3 extends over 15 amino acids. CDR3 DNA: TGTGCCAGCAGCCAAGATACCTTTGCGGGCTATGGCTACACCTTC. Its protein is CASSQDTFAGYGYTF.

The chain carries TRBV28 and TRBJ1-5; 7 bases align to TRBD1. The trim removed 6 bases at V and 0 bases at J, leaving 8 bases unmatched. This CDR3 is 16 amino acids long. Germline CDR1 reads MDHEN; CDR2 reads SYDVKM. The CDR3 is CASRPGGRLSNQPQHF. DNA for the CDR3: TGTGCCAGCAGGCCAGGGGGACGGCTTAGCAATCAGCCCCAGCATTTT.